Listed here are 24 T cell receptor beta chains from one sample, sequenced in a study of diagnostic markers for celiac disease. After re-calling the reads, TCRdb lists one entry per CDR3 protein, DNA absent. In all, the sample yields thousands of distinct CDR3 sequences. Sequenced material: either unsorted cells or a sorted T cell fraction (not recorded which). All receptors come from a human donor. This table probably holds off-target reads from a library built for another chain.

The chain combines TRBV2 with TRBJ2-2; lacking DNA, the TRBD1 call made by TCRdb goes unchecked. This CDR3 is built from 14 residues. Germline V gene sequence: CDR1 SNHLY, CDR2 FYNNEI. This chain's CDR3 is CASSEGTVRGELFF. The variable domain in full, completed from reference TRBV2 and TRBJ2-2, reads EPEVTQTPSHQVTQMGQEVILRCVPISNHLYFYWYRQILGQKVEFLVSFYNNEISEKSEIFDDQFSVERPDGSNFTLKIRSTKLEDSAMYFCASSEGTVRGELFFGEGSRLTVL.

This clonotype is called medium-sized (0.01 to 0.1%) based on its frequency. This chain links TRBV20-1 with TRBJ2-3; TCRdb's D call, TRBD2, is unchecked because there is no DNA. CDR3 length equals 15 residues. The germline CDR1 and CDR2 sequences are DFQATT and SNEGSKA (reference sequence). The CDR3 is CSARKASGRADTQYF.

The chain uses TRBV27 and TRBJ2-7; absent DNA, TCRdb's TRBD2 call cannot be checked. This CDR3 has 15 residues. The germline CDR1 and CDR2 sequences are MNHEY and SMNVEV (reference sequence). The CDR3 is CASSLGTSGGYEQYF.

The V gene is TRBV7-9, the J gene TRBJ2-1; TCRdb's D call, TRBD2, is unchecked because there is no DNA. The CDR3 covers 13 residues. Germline CDR1 and CDR2: SEHNR and FQNEAQ (reference sequence). This CDR3 reads CAGGVAGGGEQFF.

The chain has TRBV11-2 and TRBJ1-1; no DNA is available, so the TRBD1 call from TCRdb remains unchecked. The CDR3 is 11 amino acids. Germline CDR1 SGHAT, CDR2 FQNNGV. The CDR3 protein is CASSPGSEAFF.

The chain's CDR3 is CASIGWGLKDTQYF. The chain is built from TRBV28 and TRBJ2-3; TCRdb returns TRBD2, unconfirmable since there is no DNA. The CDR3 sequence is 14 residues long. Germline CDR1 reads MDHEN; CDR2 reads SYDVKM. Variable domain in full (rest from reference TRBV28 and TRBJ2-3): DVKVTQSSRYLVKRTGEKVFLECVQDMDHENMFWYRQDPGLGLRLIYFSYDVKMKEKGDIPEGYSVSREKKERFSLILESASTNQTSMYLCASIGWGLKDTQYFGPGTRLTVL.

The gene calls are TRBV10-3 and TRBJ1-1; TCRdb lists TRBD1, though no DNA is available to test this call. There are 16 residues in the CDR3. The germline CDR1 and CDR2 sequences are ENHRY and SYGVKD. CDR3 sequence reads: CAISESGQGENTEAFF.

The V call is TRBV6-2 or TRBV6-3, the J call TRBJ1-1. Germline V gene data show CDR1 as MNHEY and CDR2 as SVGEGT. The CDR3 sequence is 11 residues long. This CDR3 reads CASSYSGEAFF.

The genes are TRBV12-3 or TRBV12-4 and TRBJ1-1; with no DNA, the TCRdb D assignment of TRBD1 cannot be verified. CDR3 length equals 17 residues. Here the CDR3 reads CASTRAGTGEKATEAFF.

Its frequency marks this clonotype as medium-sized. The chain links TRBV7-2 to TRBJ1-6. The V gene's germline CDR1 is SGHTA and CDR2 FQGNSA. The CDR3 spans 12 residues. CDR3 sequence: CASSRPSSPLHF.

This clonotype shows up as medium-sized by frequency. This sequence joins TRBV19 and TRBJ2-1; without DNA, the TCRdb call of TRBD2 cannot be checked. In germline, CDR1 is LNHDA, CDR2 SQIVND (reference sequence). This CDR3 is 16 amino acids long. Here the CDR3 reads CASSRLAGDRYNEQFF.

Frequency places this clonotype as large. The V and J genes are TRBV7-2 and TRBJ1-4; TCRdb names TRBD1, which stays unverified in the absence of DNA. The CDR3 is made up of 16 amino acids. Per germline, CDR1 SGHTA and CDR2 FQGNSA. The CDR3 loop reads CASSPRQGSSNEKLFF.

The chain carries TRBV9 and TRBJ1-2; TCRdb lists TRBD1, though no DNA is available to test this call. Looked up from germline, CDR1 is SGDLS and CDR2 is YYNGEE. The CDR3 covers 15 residues. CDR3 loop: CASSRTMDGIYGYTF.

The J gene is TRBJ2-6, the V gene TRBV7-9. The CDR3 contains 17 residues. The germline V gene encodes CDR1 SEHNR and CDR2 FQNEAQ (reference sequence). The CDR3 region is CASSLGVRLSGANVLTF.

The chain carries TRBV14 and TRBJ2-3; TCRdb outputs TRBD2, but without DNA this stays unchecked. The CDR3 spans 15 residues. Germline CDR1 SGHDN, CDR2 FVKESK. CDR3 loop: CASSQLGLGVDTQYF.

This clonotype registers medium-sized by frequency. The chain is built from TRBV6-2 or TRBV6-3 and TRBJ2-7; the D call from TCRdb, TRBD2, cannot be confirmed without DNA. Germline loops: CDR1 MNHEY, CDR2 SVGEGT. This CDR3 is 12 amino acids long. The CDR3: CASRAGDYEQYF.

The chain couples TRBV10-3 to TRBJ1-1. The germline V gene has CDR1 ENHRY and CDR2 SYGVKD. The CDR3 is made up of 18 amino acids. The CDR3: CAISESEDQQLLNTEAFF.

V is TRBV20-1 and J is TRBJ2-5; the TCRdb call, TRBD1, lacks DNA for checking. The length of the CDR3 is 13 residues. Looked up from germline, CDR1 is DFQATT and CDR2 is SNEGSKA (reference sequence). CDR3 amino acids: CSAPGRGAETQYF.

The chain is built from TRBV7-9 and TRBJ1-2; TCRdb lists TRBD1, though no DNA is available to test this call. Germline lookup yields CDR1 SEHNR and CDR2 FQNEAQ (reference sequence). The CDR3 covers 12 residues. The CDR3 reads CASSLGWAQYTF.

This chain joins TRBV4-3 and TRBJ2-2; TCRdb reports TRBD2, a call that lacks DNA to check it against. CDR1 LGHNA and CDR2 YSLEER come from the germline V gene. CDR3 length: 17 amino acids. CDR3 protein: CASSIRGGGAVTGELFF.

The rearrangement joins TRBV20-1 to TRBJ2-3; TCRdb reports TRBD2, a call that lacks DNA to check it against. The CDR3 covers 15 residues. Germline lookup yields CDR1 DFQATT and CDR2 SNEGSKA (reference sequence). The chain's CDR3 is CSARGTSGRTDTQYF.

This CDR3 is CASSAGQTNTEAFF. The chain couples TRBV5-4 to TRBJ1-1; TCRdb returns TRBD1, unconfirmable since there is no DNA. Germline V gene sequence: CDR1 SGHNT, CDR2 YYREEE (reference sequence). This CDR3 has 14 residues.

V is TRBV12-3 or TRBV12-4 and J is TRBJ2-7. The CDR3 extends over 13 amino acids. The CDR3 loop reads CASSLLISYEQYF.

V usage is TRBV20-1 and J usage is TRBJ1-1; TCRdb designates TRBD1, a call that cannot be tested without DNA. The CDR3 has 16 amino acids. CDR1 and CDR2 from the germline V gene are DFQATT and SNEGSKA (reference sequence). CDR3 in amino acids: CSARKGQGLGATEAFF.